Each of the 3 T cell receptor beta chains below was sequenced from the same sample in a study of cytomegalovirus exposure and HLA in healthy donors. This PCR relied on a set of 60 Vbeta primers and 13 Jbeta primers. The method was immunoSEQ multiplex PCR; TCRdb's version includes in-frame clones alone and lacks a portion of them. The data contain around 100,000 clones, about 68% of them seen just once; the ten biggest clones take up 13% to 15%. The sequenced sample consisted of PBMCs. The receptor set was obtained from a male donor in good health and CMV-seropositive.

The chain is built from TRBV15 and TRBJ1-2; TRBD1 is a possible D gene (5 bases). The CDR3 length is 16 residues. From germline, CDR1 is LNHNV and CDR2 YYDKDF (reference sequence). Trimming pared 0 bases from V and 4 bases from J, leaving 15 bases between. Here the CDR3 reads CATSRDRPGRAYGYTF. The CDR3 nucleotides are TGTGCCACCAGCAGAGATCGGCCAGGGAGGGCCTATGGCTACACCTTC.

For the CDR3, the DNA is TGTGCCAGCAGTTACCGGGACAGGGGGAATGAGCAGTTCTTC. Its protein is CASSYRDRGNEQFF. V gene TRBV6-6 combines with J gene TRBJ2-1; 11 bases agree with TRBD1. V shed 2 bases and J 7 bases; nucleotides not matched to a gene: 1. The germline V gene has CDR1 MNHNY and CDR2 SVGAGI (reference sequence). The CDR3 length is 14 residues.

The V call is TRBV30, the J call TRBJ2-3; 8 bases line up with TRBD1. With V trimmed by 5 bases and J by 1 base, 5 bases remained unmatched. The CDR3 loop spans 14 amino acids. Germline CDR1 and CDR2: GTSNPN and SVGIG (reference sequence). The CDR3 loop is CAWQTGVGTDTQYF. In DNA form, the CDR3 reads TGTGCCTGGCAGACAGGGGTTGGCACAGATACGCAGTATTTT.